Below, one T cell receptor (beta chain) is given with its context. Its antigen remains unknown. The entry originates in a study of OX40 agonist ivuxolimab in advanced cancers. Turning to the study itself: The drug used for patients, ivuxolimab, was an agonistic anti-OX40 (CD134) antibody. Of the participants, 40% to 50% had some prior anti-PD-1, anti-PD-L1 or anti-CTLA-4 therapy, which was allowed.

In germline, CDR1 is SEHNR, CDR2 FQNEAQ (reference sequence). The CDR3 has 14 amino acids. V lost 2 bases to trimming and J lost 7 bases; unmatched junction nucleotides: 3. Study-wide findings and caveats: Relatively little clonal expansion, among the lowest observed, appeared in partial responders at 0.1-3.0 mg/kg.

The protocol was immunoSEQ multiplex PCR, while the TCRdb copy is restricted to in-frame clones and leaves out a portion. The sample contains about 31,000 clones, approximately 86% of which appear only once. The input for sequencing was CD4+ or CD8+ T cells sorted from blood, taken in a trial of the OX40 agonist ivuxolimab. The chain has TRBV7-9 and TRBJ1-4; 8 nucleotides line up with TRBD1. The TCR originated in an adult with an advanced solid tumor such as melanoma, head and neck, liver or kidney cancer. The CDR3 nucleotides read TGTGCCAGCAGCTTACAGGGGGCGAGTGAAAAACTGTTTTTT. Protein sequence: CASSLQGASEKLFF.